The 21 T cell receptor beta chains below come from one sample, sequenced in a study of control samples from healthy donors and cancer patients. Only in-frame clones appear in the TCRdb table, and some are missing; sequencing was by immunoSEQ multiplex PCR. The sample includes nearly 200,000 clones, about 89% seen only once; the top ten take around 1.9%. Sequences were obtained from blood. All receptors come from a man aged 25-45 years in good health.

V usage is TRBV5-1 and J usage is TRBJ1-2, with D maybe TRBD1 (6 bases). Germline values: CDR1 SGHRS, CDR2 YFSETQ. This CDR3 is built from 12 residues. The V gene lost 4 bases and the J gene lost 11 bases, with 15 bases spanning the gap. The CDR3 sequence: CASSPEGGRYTF. For the CDR3, the DNA is TGCGCCAGCAGCCCCGAGGGGGGTCGGTACACCTTC. Complete variable domain (other parts from reference TRBV5-1 and TRBJ1-2): KAGVTQTPRYLIKTRGQQVTLSCSPISGHRSVSWYQQTPGQGLQFLFEYFSETQRNKGNFPGRFSGRQFSNSRSEMNVSTLELGDSALYLCASSPEGGRYTFGSGTRLTVV.

The chain links TRBV10-3 to TRBJ1-5; D ambiguous. The CDR3 has 13 amino acids. Germline CDR1 reads ENHRY; CDR2 reads SYGVKD. Trimming stripped 7 bases from V and 0 bases from J, with 7 bases between. The CDR3 bases are TGTGCCATCAAGGGCACTAGCAATCAGCCCCAGCATTTT. Translated: CAIKGTSNQPQHF.

This clone appeared a single time. The chain joins TRBV19 to TRBJ2-6, with D possibly matching TRBD1 (5 bases). The length of the CDR3 is 17 residues. The V end lost 4 bases, the J end lost 0 bases, and 13 bases lay between the germline ends. The germline V gene encodes CDR1 LNHDA and CDR2 SQIVND (reference sequence). The CDR3 spells CASSKGRAPSGANVLTF. The CDR3 DNA follows: TGTGCCAGTAGTAAGGGCAGGGCTCCCTCTGGGGCCAACGTCCTGACTTTC.

The chain carries TRBV2 and TRBJ1-6; tentatively, D is TRBD1 (5 bases). The germline V gene encodes CDR1 SNHLY and CDR2 FYNNEI. Trimming removed 4 bases at V and 10 bases at J, with 11 bases between. This CDR3 spans 13 amino acids. This chain's CDR3 is CASSGQGDSPLHF. In DNA form, the CDR3 reads TGTGCCAGCAGTGGGCAGGGAGACTCACCCCTCCACTTT. Full variable domain (remainder filled in from reference TRBV2 and TRBJ1-6): EPEVTQTPSHQVTQMGQEVILRCVPISNHLYFYWYRQILGQKVEFLVSFYNNEISEKSEIFDDQFSVERPDGSNFTLKIRSTKLEDSAMYFCASSGQGDSPLHFGNGTRLTVT.

This sequence joins TRBV2 and TRBJ1-5; 8 bases align to TRBD1. The J segment lost 7 bases and the V segment lost 4 bases, leaving 6 bases of the junction unmatched. Germline loops: CDR1 SNHLY, CDR2 FYNNEI. This CDR3 region has 14 residues. For the CDR3, the DNA is TGTGCCAGCAGTGGACAGGGGTCAGGACAGCCCCAGCATTTT. Amino acid sequence: CASSGQGSGQPQHF.

Here the CDR3 reads CASSQPSGQGYNEQFF. The CDR3 nucleotides read TGCGCCAGCAGCCAACCCTCGGGACAGGGATACAATGAGCAGTTCTTC. The V call is TRBV4-1, the J call TRBJ2-1, with 9 positions matching TRBD1. V shed 2 bases and J 4 bases; nucleotides not matched to a gene: 6. The CDR3 spans 16 residues. Germline V gene sequence: CDR1 MGHRA, CDR2 YSYEKL.

V is TRBV13 and J is TRBJ1-2; D unresolved. The germline V gene encodes CDR1 PRHDT and CDR2 FYEKMQ (reference sequence). The V end was cut by 5 bases, the J end by 7 bases, with 17 bases between. This CDR3 is built from 14 residues. The CDR3 DNA reads TGTGCCAGCAGCCTCCCTCGGGGTGATAGTGGCTACACCTTC. It codes for CASSLPRGDSGYTF.

This clone appeared a single time. This chain uses TRBV15 with TRBJ1-6, with 9 bases matching TRBD1. This CDR3 is built from 16 residues. The ends lost 3 bases at V and 7 bases at J; junction bases unmatched: 7. Per germline, CDR1 LNHNV and CDR2 YYDKDF (reference sequence). CDR3 sequence reads: CATSSPGTGINSPLHF. The CDR3 region has the DNA TGTGCCACCAGCAGTCCCGGGACAGGGATAAATTCACCCCTCCACTTT. The full variable domain, its missing parts supplied by reference TRBV15 and TRBJ1-6, is DAMVIQNPRYQVTQFGKPVTLSCSQTLNHNVMYWYQQKSSQAPKLLFHYYDKDFNNEADTPDNFQSRRPNTSFCFLDIRSPGLGDTAMYLCATSSPGTGINSPLHFGNGTRLTVT.

This clone appeared a single time. This chain joins TRBV11-2 and TRBJ2-7; D is unclear. CDR1 is SGHAT, CDR2 FQNNGV, per germline. The CDR3 runs 13 residues. V was trimmed by 5 bases and J by 1 base, leaving 9 bases between them. CDR3 residues: CASSRAGSYEQYF. The DNA of the CDR3 is TGTGCCAGCAGCCGGGCCGGGTCCTACGAGCAGTACTTC.

This chain joins TRBV5-1 and TRBJ1-6; maybe TRBD1 (5 bases). Germline CDR1 SGHRS, CDR2 YFSETQ. This CDR3 contains 19 residues. V dropped 4 bases and J dropped 0 bases, with 20 bases sitting between them. CDR3 sequence (DNA): TGCGCCAGCAGCCGAACCCTCAGGGAAACGAGCTCCTATAATTCACCCCTCCACTTT. It codes for CASSRTLRETSSYNSPLHF.

The V call is TRBV21-1, the J call TRBJ1-5. TRBV21-1 has pseudogene status. The CDR3 covers 12 residues. The CDR3 spells CASSKKCNPQHF. The DNA for the CDR3 is TGTGCCAGCAGCAAAAAATGCAACCCCCAGCATTTT.

The chain has TRBV7-7 and TRBJ1-5; TRBD1 matches 12 bases. This CDR3 is 17 amino acids long. Unmatched junction bases numbered 14, after V lost 8 bases and J lost 6 bases. Germline loops: CDR1 SSHAT, CDR2 FNYEAQ (reference sequence). The CDR3 spells CASRRDRGLFIPQPQHF. The CDR3 DNA reads TGTGCCAGCCGCCGGGACAGGGGGCTTTTTATTCCTCAGCCCCAGCATTTT.

This chain connects TRBV6-1 to TRBJ1-2; TRBD1 is a possible D gene (5 bases). V was cut by 2 bases and J by 4 bases, with 14 bases left in between. There are 15 residues in the CDR3. Germline V gene lookup returns CDR1 MNHNS and CDR2 SASEGT. The chain's CDR3 is CASSERWGGPYGYTF. CDR3 sequence (DNA): TGTGCCAGCAGTGAAAGGTGGGGGGGTCCCTATGGCTACACCTTC.

This chain uses TRBV2 with TRBJ2-2; 8 bases fit TRBD1. Trimming removed 6 bases from V and 5 bases from J; junction bases left unmatched: 2. This CDR3 is 13 amino acids long. Germline-derived CDR1 and CDR2 are SNHLY and FYNNEI. CDR3 protein: CASSRTGTGELFF. For the CDR3, the DNA is TGTGCCAGCAGCCGGACAGGGACCGGGGAGCTGTTTTTT.

The chain links TRBV5-6 to TRBJ1-1, with 8 positions matching TRBD1. In germline, CDR1 is SGHDT, CDR2 YYEEEE. The CDR3 has 14 residues. Trimming cost V 4 bases and J 5 bases; bases outside gene matches: 7. Here the CDR3 DNA reads TGTGCCAGCAGCCGAACAACAGGGGGTACTGAAGCTTTCTTT. Translated: CASSRTTGGTEAFF.

The chain recombines TRBV2 with TRBJ2-4; D is possibly TRBD2 (6 bases). Germline V gene lookup returns CDR1 SNHLY and CDR2 FYNNEI. V dropped 8 bases and J dropped 3 bases, with 17 bases sitting between them. The CDR3 runs to 15 residues. CDR3 sequence reads: CASSGRGNVKNIQYF. CDR3 nucleotide sequence: TGTGCCAGCTCAGGACGGGGGAATGTCAAAAACATTCAGTACTTC.

The V and J genes are TRBV5-1 and TRBJ1-1; D is unresolved. Trimming took 7 bases from V and 2 from J, leaving 15 bases between them. Germline V CDR1 and CDR2: SGHRS, YFSETQ. The CDR3 has 14 residues. The CDR3 nucleotides read TGCGCCAGCTCGCCGCGGGCGCCTAACACTGAAGCTTTCTTT. Its protein product is CASSPRAPNTEAFF.

The chain combines TRBV5-6 with TRBJ2-1, with D hard to call. In germline, CDR1 is SGHDT, CDR2 YYEEEE. Deletions cut 0 bases from V and 7 bases from J, with 8 bases between. The CDR3 is 13 amino acids. The CDR3 loop reads CASSLGPLNEQFF. The CDR3 bases are TGTGCCAGCAGCTTGGGTCCATTAAATGAGCAGTTCTTC.

Here the CDR3 reads CASRADRIYEQYF. In nucleotides, the CDR3 is TGTGCCAGCAGGGCGGACAGGATCTACGAGCAGTACTTC. This chain uses TRBV6-6 with TRBJ2-7; 7 nucleotides agree with TRBD1. This CDR3 comprises 13 residues. V shed 6 bases, J shed 3 bases, and the junction held 5 bases outside the gene matches. Germline CDR1 is MNHNY and CDR2 is SVGAGI (reference sequence).

The chain joins TRBV5-1 to TRBJ1-1; possibly TRBD1 for D (5 bases). This CDR3 has 17 residues. V lost 0 bases and J 4 bases, leaving 19 bases between the germline ends. Germline lookup yields CDR1 SGHRS and CDR2 YFSETQ. CDR3 sequence: CASSLAERGFGVTEAFF. The CDR3 bases are TGCGCCAGCAGCTTGGCCGAGCGGGGGTTCGGGGTCACTGAAGCTTTCTTT.

The gene calls are TRBV30 and TRBJ1-4, with unresolved D. This CDR3 comprises 12 residues. V lost 0 bases and J 12 bases, leaving 11 bases between the germline ends. Germline V lookup: CDR1 GTSNPN, CDR2 SVGIG (reference sequence). DNA of the CDR3: TGTGCCTGGAGTGTACTGACGAAGGAACTGTTTTTT. Protein product: CAWSVLTKELFF.